Sequencing of this T cell receptor (beta chain) was carried out in a study of spatial heterogeneity in lung cancer. TCRdb fed the 5' RACE reads into MiXCR, producing one record per CDR3 protein. The sample holds approximately 49,000 distinct CDR3 sequences, less than 5.5% seen once. This clonotype was picked up many times. The time point here: sample taken at primary tumor resection. The TCR sequence derives from a male donor with early-stage non-small cell lung cancer. The input for sequencing was PBMCs, taken at surgery.

The CDR3 coding sequence is TGTGCCAGCAGCTTAGTCGGCAGGAGCTCCTATAATTCACCCCTCCACTTT. This translates into CASSLVGRSSYNSPLHF. The chain is built from TRBV7-8 and TRBJ1-6; D is ambiguous. This CDR3 is 17 amino acids long. Germline V gene lookup returns CDR1 SGHVS and CDR2 FQNEAQ. The V and J ends lost 1 base and 0 bases respectively, with 10 bases between them.